Shown below are 28 T cell receptor beta chains from a single sample sequenced in a study of cytomegalovirus exposure and HLA in healthy donors. PCR involved 60 Vbeta and 13 Jbeta primers. The table came from immunoSEQ multiplex PCR; TCRdb's copy has only in-frame clones and leaves some out. There are some 200,000 clones in the sample; 80% occur only once, and roughly 6% lies in the top ten. The sequencing sample was made of PBMCs. Receptor source: a middle-aged man in good health and CMV-seropositive.

The genes are TRBV30 and TRBJ2-4; 11 bases align to TRBD1. The CDR3 totals 17 residues. The ends lost 5 bases at V and 0 bases at J; junction bases unmatched: 9. Germline CDR1 and CDR2: GTSNPN and SVGIG (reference sequence). Here the CDR3 DNA reads TGTGCCTGGCCCGCGGACAGGGGGCCTCTAGCCAAAAACATTCAGTACTTC. Translating gives CAWPADRGPLAKNIQYF.

The V gene is TRBV6-6, the J gene TRBJ2-2; D gene uncertain. V gave up 2 bases and J gave up 2 bases, with 6 bases separating them. The CDR3 covers 14 residues. Per germline, CDR1 MNHNY and CDR2 SVGAGI (reference sequence). CDR3 nucleotide sequence: TGTGCCAGCAGTTACGTCGTAAACACCGGGGAGCTGTTTTTT. Protein product: CASSYVVNTGELFF.

This clone has a single count. CDR3 protein: CASREPEYF. The CDR3 DNA reads TGTGCCAGCAGAGAGCCGGAGTATTTT. V gene TRBV21-1 combines with J gene TRBJ2-3; TRBD2, the table's D call, was not compared with the DNA. TRBV21-1 is assigned pseudogene status. This CDR3 has 9 amino acids.

The genes are TRBV5-1 and TRBJ2-7; TRBD1 is a possible D gene (6 bases). CDR1 and CDR2 from the germline V gene are SGHRS and YFSETQ. Trimming removed 2 bases from V and 2 bases from J, with 14 bases in between. This CDR3 has 15 residues. The chain's CDR3 is CASSFETGKPYEQYF. CDR3 nucleotides: TGCGCCAGCAGCTTTGAAACAGGGAAGCCCTACGAGCAGTACTTC.

The V call is TRBV6-5, the J call TRBJ2-3; 11 bases map to TRBD2. The trim removed 10 bases at V and 8 bases at J, leaving 11 bases unmatched. The germline CDR1 and CDR2 sequences are MNHEY and SVGAGI. This CDR3 region has 14 residues. The CDR3, as DNA: TGTGCCACCATAGCGGGGGGGCCGCTTAGTACGCAGTATTTT. Amino acids: CATIAGGPLSTQYF.

This clone showed up just once. This chain joins TRBV5-1 and TRBJ1-2, with 10 bases lining up with TRBD1. V shed 0 bases, J shed 3 bases, and the junction held 14 bases outside the gene matches. The CDR3 runs 19 residues. Germline CDR1 is SGHRS and CDR2 is YFSETQ. The chain's CDR3 is CASSLGAGTGVGGDYGYTF. As DNA, the CDR3 is TGCGCCAGCAGCTTGGGGGCAGGGACAGGGGTCGGGGGGGACTATGGCTACACCTTC.

CDR3 protein: CASSYLTGAGDTQYF. CDR3 coding DNA: TGTGCCAGCAGTTACTTGACAGGGGCGGGAGATACGCAGTATTTT. The chain has TRBV6-5 and TRBJ2-3; 8 bases match TRBD1. Germline loops: CDR1 MNHEY, CDR2 SVGAGI. Trimming at V came to 1 base and at J to 5 bases, leaving 5 bases not matched to a gene. The CDR3 spans 15 residues.

The V and J genes are TRBV7-3 and TRBJ2-5; 8 bases agree with TRBD2. Germline V gene data show CDR1 as SGHTA and CDR2 as FQGTGA. V was pared by 4 bases and J by 4 bases, with 8 bases of the junction left unmatched. This CDR3 contains 15 residues. This CDR3 is CASSSGTRGRETQYF. CDR3 coding DNA: TGTGCCAGCAGCTCCGGGACTAGGGGGAGAGAGACCCAGTACTTC.

V usage is TRBV10-2 and J usage is TRBJ2-1; 9 bases match TRBD1. The CDR3 spans 12 residues. After removal of 9 bases from V and 5 bases from J, the junction contained 2 bases not matched to a gene. Germline-derived CDR1 and CDR2 are WSHSY and SAAADI. The DNA of the CDR3 is TGCGCCAGTAGACAGGGGGACAATGAGCAGTTCTTC. Amino acid sequence: CASRQGDNEQFF.

The V and J genes are TRBV4-3 and TRBJ2-1; 12 bases match TRBD1. CDR1 LGHNA and CDR2 YSLEER come from the germline V gene. With 0 bases clipped from V and 10 bases from J, the junction kept 10 bases outside the gene matches. This CDR3 has 17 residues. CDR3 coding DNA: TGCGCCAGCAGCCAAGACTGGGGACAGGGGGCGCCGGGAGAGCAGTTCTTC. It encodes CASSQDWGQGAPGEQFF.

CDR3 region: CASSIVAGGEQYF. Written as DNA, the CDR3 is TGTGCCAGTAGTATAGTGGCAGGTGGCGAGCAGTACTTC. The J gene is TRBJ2-7, the V gene TRBV19; D gene uncertain. CDR3 length equals 13 residues. Per the germline V gene, CDR1 is LNHDA and CDR2 is SQIVND (reference sequence). V was clipped by 1 base and J by 6 bases, with 10 bases between them. Complete variable domain (other parts from reference TRBV19 and TRBJ2-7): DGGITQSPKYLFRKEGQNVTLSCEQNLNHDAMYWYRQDPGQGLRLIYYSQIVNDFQKGDIAEGYSVSREKKESFPLTVTSAQKNPTAFYLCASSIVAGGEQYFGPGTRLTVT.

The V call is TRBV4-3, the J call TRBJ1-4; no clear D gene. The CDR3 length is 15 residues. The germline V gene encodes CDR1 LGHNA and CDR2 YSLEER. V lost 4 bases and J 0 bases, leaving 9 bases between the germline ends. CDR3 sequence reads: CASSPRGTTNEKLFF. CDR3 bases: TGCGCCAGCAGCCCCCGCGGGACAACTAATGAAAAACTGTTTTTT.

The rearrangement joins TRBV7-9 to TRBJ1-2; weak D call: TRBD1 (5 bases). This CDR3 has 13 amino acids. Germline V gene sequence: CDR1 SEHNR, CDR2 FQNEAQ (reference sequence). Between the trimmed V and J ends, which lost 5 bases and 4 bases, there was a span of 11 bases. CDR3 bases: TGTGCCAGCAGCGACGGGACTTTCTATGGCTACACCTTC. Encoded protein: CASSDGTFYGYTF.

V usage is TRBV10-2 and J usage is TRBJ2-1, with 9 bases lining up with TRBD2. CDR1 and CDR2 from the germline V gene are WSHSY and SAAADI. CDR3 size: 15 residues. The V gene end was trimmed by 3 bases and the J gene end by 5 bases; junction bases not matched to a gene: 5. CDR3 DNA sequence: TGCGCCAGCAGTGACGGGGGACTAGCTAACAATGAGCAGTTCTTC. It encodes CASSDGGLANNEQFF.

V and J are TRBV27 and TRBJ1-2; 7 positions agree with TRBD1. The junction had 8 bases not matched to a gene; V was cut back by 6 bases and J by 4 bases. Germline V gene lookup returns CDR1 MNHEY and CDR2 SMNVEV (reference sequence). This CDR3 has 14 residues. CDR3 in DNA: TGTGCCAGCAGCGGCAGGGACAGAGTCTATGGCTACACCTTC. Protein: CASSGRDRVYGYTF.

The chain combines TRBV7-2 with TRBJ2-3, with TRBD2 identical over 8 bases. The V and J ends lost 2 bases and 1 base, in that order; junction bases with no gene match: 2. Germline CDR1 and CDR2: SGHTA and FQGNSA. CDR3 length: 15 amino acids. This chain's CDR3 is CASSLSGGRTDTQYF. CDR3 nucleotide sequence: TGTGCCAGCAGCTTAAGCGGGGGACGCACAGATACGCAGTATTTT.

This rearrangement joins TRBV19 to TRBJ1-6, with D perhaps TRBD1 (5 bases). CDR1 is LNHDA and CDR2 is SQIVND in the germline V gene (reference sequence). Trimming pared 3 bases from V and 7 bases from J, leaving 10 bases between. The CDR3 totals 14 residues. The CDR3: CASSIDSGNSPLHF. The CDR3 DNA reads TGTGCCAGTAGTATCGACAGTGGGAATTCACCCCTCCACTTT.

This clone was detected once. The chain has TRBV5-5 and TRBJ2-7; D is perhaps TRBD2 (5 bases). The germline gives CDR1 SGHKS, CDR2 YYEKEE (reference sequence). V dropped 4 bases and J dropped 3 bases, with 8 bases sitting between them. The CDR3 has 12 amino acids. CDR3 bases: TGTGCCAGCAGCCCCGGGATCTACGAGCAGTACTTC. It codes for CASSPGIYEQYF.

The chain uses TRBV15 and TRBJ2-7; TRBD1 aligns across 8 bases. V lost 2 bases and J lost 6; bases outside the gene matches: 9. This CDR3 region has 15 residues. Looked up from germline, CDR1 is LNHNV and CDR2 is YYDKDF (reference sequence). The CDR3: CATSRRPRQGAEQYF. The CDR3 DNA reads TGTGCCACCAGCAGAAGGCCACGGCAGGGGGCCGAGCAGTACTTC. Looking up the rest from reference TRBV15 and TRBJ2-7 gives the full variable domain: DAMVIQNPRYQVTQFGKPVTLSCSQTLNHNVMYWYQQKSSQAPKLLFHYYDKDFNNEADTPDNFQSRRPNTSFCFLDIRSPGLGDTAMYLCATSRRPRQGAEQYFGPGTRLTVT.

The V call is TRBV6-5, the J call TRBJ2-1, with D possibly being TRBD1 (5 bases). The V and J ends lost 2 bases and 12 bases respectively, with 8 bases between them. Germline lookup yields CDR1 MNHEY and CDR2 SVGAGI. The CDR3 spans 11 residues. As DNA, the CDR3 is TGTGCCAGCAGTTACGCAGGGTTGCAGTTCTTC. Translating it yields CASSYAGLQFF.

The chain links TRBV5-6 to TRBJ1-5; a weak D match, TRBD1 (5 bases). This CDR3 region has 15 residues. V was pared by 1 base and J by 4 bases, with 12 bases between. Germline V gene data show CDR1 as SGHDT and CDR2 as YYEEEE. The CDR3 DNA reads as TGTGCCAGCAGCTTGCGGGGACTCGAGAATCAGCCCCAGCATTTT. Protein: CASSLRGLENQPQHF.

The CDR3 DNA reads TGCAGCGTTGATGCCGGTAATGAGCAGTTCTTC. Translated, it gives CSVDAGNEQFF. The chain has TRBV29-1 and TRBJ2-1; no reliable D call. Germline V CDR1 and CDR2: SQVTM, ANQGSEA. The CDR3 is 11 residues long. Between the trimmed V and J ends, which lost 3 bases and 7 bases, there was a span of 7 bases.

The V call is TRBV27, the J call TRBJ2-3, with D possibly being TRBD2 (5 bases). From germline, CDR1 is MNHEY and CDR2 SMNVEV (reference sequence). The CDR3 has 11 residues. The V gene lost 4 bases and the J gene lost 6 bases, with 5 bases spanning the gap. The CDR3 coding sequence is TGTGCCAGCAGTTCGGGGGATACGCAGTATTTT. This sequence encodes CASSSGDTQYF.

This clone was recorded a few times. CDR3 sequence (DNA): TGTGCCAGCAGCAAAGGAGGGGGGGAAGATACGCAGTATTTT. Translating gives CASSKGGGEDTQYF. The chain is built from TRBV21-1 and TRBJ2-3; the table's D call, TRBD2, has no DNA check behind it. TRBV21-1 is reported as a pseudogene. The length of the CDR3 is 14 residues.

V gene TRBV5-8 combines with J gene TRBJ2-7, with D perhaps matching TRBD1 (6 bases). The CDR3 is 12 amino acids. Trimming took off 4 bases at V and 7 bases at J, with 12 bases between the two ends. From germline, CDR1 is SGHTS and CDR2 YDEGEE. Written as DNA, the CDR3 is TGTGCCAGCAGCCCGACAGGTAGTGAGCAGTACTTC. This translates into CASSPTGSEQYF.

The chain employs TRBV19 and TRBJ1-1; D possibly corresponds to TRBD1 (6 bases). V gave up 4 bases and J gave up 2 bases, with 8 bases separating them. CDR1 is LNHDA, CDR2 SQIVND, per germline (reference sequence). There are 13 residues in the CDR3. CDR3 nucleotides: TGTGCCAGTAGTAGGACAGTCAACACTGAAGCTTTCTTT. Translated: CASSRTVNTEAFF.

The V call is TRBV4-3, the J call TRBJ2-7; a possible D gene is TRBD2 (6 bases). V lost 3 bases and J 0 bases, leaving 12 bases between the germline ends. The length of the CDR3 is 15 residues. The germline gives CDR1 LGHNA, CDR2 YSLEER. The CDR3 DNA reads as TGCGCCAGCAGCCAGATTTTAGCGGACTCCTACGAGCAGTACTTC. It specifies CASSQILADSYEQYF.

The rearrangement uses TRBV27 and TRBJ2-1; 14 bases agree with TRBD2. V dropped 5 bases and J dropped 2; count of bases not matched to a gene: 5. Germline V gene sequence: CDR1 MNHEY, CDR2 SMNVEV (reference sequence). This CDR3 comprises 17 residues. The CDR3 spells CASSAWTSGGTYNEQFF. The CDR3 DNA reads as TGTGCCAGCAGTGCTTGGACTAGCGGGGGGACCTACAATGAGCAGTTCTTC.